This T cell receptor (beta chain) was sequenced in a study of T-cell reconstitution after alpha-beta-depleted transplantation in children. Study-level points and caveats: T-cell counts and diversity at one year post-transplant came mainly from newly produced T cells. Some patients owed their high day-60 TCRbeta diversity to surviving recipient T cells and thymic progenitors.

This clonotype was observed many times. Its antigen is not identified. Unique molecular identifiers were incorporated when the TCRbeta library was constructed. TCRdb processed the PCR reads anew with MiXCR; each CDR3 protein has one entry. The repertoire holds some 550,000 distinct CDR3 sequences, around 23% seen once, with 13% to 15% in the top ten. This CDR3 region has 16 residues. V gave up 3 bases and J gave up 4 bases; unmatched junction bases: 5. The TCR originated in a boy younger than two who had a stem cell transplant for acute myeloid leukemia, so the T cells may come from the graft donor. Sequencing was performed on PBMCs, mostly from graft donor cells, taken 360 days after TCRalphabeta/CD19-depleted stem cell transplant. The gene calls are TRBV12-3 or TRBV12-4 and TRBJ2-7; 14 bases match TRBD2. The CDR3 sequence: CASSFRLAGGPYEQYF. In DNA, the CDR3 is TGTGCCAGCAGTTTCCGACTAGCGGGGGGGCCGTACGAGCAGTACTTC.